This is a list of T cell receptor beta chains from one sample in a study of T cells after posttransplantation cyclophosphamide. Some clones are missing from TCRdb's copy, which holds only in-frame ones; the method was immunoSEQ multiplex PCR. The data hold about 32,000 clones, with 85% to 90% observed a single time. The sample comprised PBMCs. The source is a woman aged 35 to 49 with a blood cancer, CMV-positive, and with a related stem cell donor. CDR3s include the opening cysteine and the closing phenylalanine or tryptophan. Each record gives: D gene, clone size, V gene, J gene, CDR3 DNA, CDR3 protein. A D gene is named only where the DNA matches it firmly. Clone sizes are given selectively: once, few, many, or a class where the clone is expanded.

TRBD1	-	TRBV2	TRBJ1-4	TGTGCCAGCAGTGAAGAACAGGGGATGGTTGAAAAACTGTTTTTT	CASSEEQGMVEKLFF
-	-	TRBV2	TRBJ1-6	TGTGCCAGCAGTGAAACAGGGAGCTCCTATAATTCACCCCTCCACTTT	CASSETGSSYNSPLHF
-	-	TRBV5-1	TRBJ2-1	TGCGCCAGCAGCTCCCAGGTCCGGGACATAAATGAGCAGTTCTTC	CASSSQVRDINEQFF
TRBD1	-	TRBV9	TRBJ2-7	TGTGCCAGCAGCACAAGGACAGGGGGCGTCTACGAGCAGTACTTC	CASSTRTGGVYEQYF
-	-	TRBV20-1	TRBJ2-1	TGCAGTGCTCCCCAGGTGGGGCAGTTCTTC	CSAPQVGQFF
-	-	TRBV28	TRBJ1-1	TGTGCCAGCAGTTTAAGGGGGTGGGACACTGAAGCTTTCTTT	CASSLRGWDTEAFF
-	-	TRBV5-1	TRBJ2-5	TGCGCCAGCAGCTTTCGGCAGGCCCAAGAGACCCAGTACTTC	CASSFRQAQETQYF
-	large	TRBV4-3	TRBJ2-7	TGCGCCAGCAGCCAAGTTTGGGCACTAGGCGCCTACGAGCAGTACTTC	CASSQVWALGAYEQYF
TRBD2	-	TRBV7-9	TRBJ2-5	TGTGCCAGCAGCCCAGCGGGGGAGACCCAGTACTTC	CASSPAGETQYF
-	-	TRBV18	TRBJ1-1	TGTGCCAGCTCACCAAAGACTCAGGGGAACACTGAAGCTTTCTTT	CASSPKTQGNTEAFF
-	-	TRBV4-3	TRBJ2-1	TGCGCCAGCAGCGAGGGGAACAGGGCGGATGAGCAGTTCTTC	CASSEGNRADEQFF
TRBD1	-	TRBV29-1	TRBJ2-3	TGCAGCGCTGGGACAGGGGGAAAAGATACGCAGTATTTT	CSAGTGGKDTQYF
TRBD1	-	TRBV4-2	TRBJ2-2	TGTGCCAGCAGCCAAGTTTTTGCGGGACAGGGGAACACCGGGGAGCTGTTTTTT	CASSQVFAGQGNTGELFF
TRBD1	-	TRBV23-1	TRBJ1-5	TGCGCCAGCAGTCCCCGGACAGGAGACTTTCCTCCGGGAGATCAGCCCCAGCATTTT	CASSPRTGDFPPGDQPQHF
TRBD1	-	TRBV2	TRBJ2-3	TGTGCCAGCAGTGAAGAGGGGACAGTCTGGGGAACCACAGATACGCAGTATTTT	CASSEEGTVWGTTDTQYF
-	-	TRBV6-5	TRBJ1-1	TGTGCCAGCAGTGAAGAGGGTCTCACTGAAGCTTTCTTT	CASSEEGLTEAFF
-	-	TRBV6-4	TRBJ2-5	TGTGCCAGCAGTCGGGGGGCCGAAGAGACCCAGTACTTC	CASSRGAEETQYF
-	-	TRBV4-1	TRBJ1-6	TGCGCCAGCAGCCACAACAGGGAGTTCTATAATTCACCCCTCCACTTT	CASSHNREFYNSPLHF
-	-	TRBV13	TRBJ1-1	TGTGCCAGCAGCTTAAAGGGGCTTGGAAACACTGAAGCTTTCTTT	CASSLKGLGNTEAFF
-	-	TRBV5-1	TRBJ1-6	TGCGCCAGCAGCTTAGCCGGCTATAATTCACCCCTCCACTTT	CASSLAGYNSPLHF
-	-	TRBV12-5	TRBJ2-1	TGTGCTAGTGGAAAAGGGGGGGCGAATCGATTTAATGAGCAGTTCTTC	CASGKGGANRFNEQFF
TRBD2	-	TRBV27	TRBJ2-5	TGTGCCAGCAGTTCCCTAGCGGGGGGGCTGGAGACCCAGTACTTC	CASSSLAGGLETQYF
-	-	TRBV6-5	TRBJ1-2	TGTGCCAGCAGTGGGTTAGGGGGTAGAGACTATGGCTACACCTTC	CASSGLGGRDYGYTF
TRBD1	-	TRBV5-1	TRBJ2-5	TGCGCCAGCAGCACGGGGACAGGGTTACGTGAGACCCAGTACTTC	CASSTGTGLRETQYF
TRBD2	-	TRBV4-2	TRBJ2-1	TGTGCCAGCAGCCAAGATCAAACCGGGACTAGAGTGGATGAGCAGTTCTTC	CASSQDQTGTRVDEQFF
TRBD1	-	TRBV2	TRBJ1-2	TGTGCCAGCAGTTCGGGACAGGGGGGATATGGCTACACCTTC	CASSSGQGGYGYTF
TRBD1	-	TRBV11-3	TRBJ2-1	TGTGCCAGCAGCACCCGGGACAGTACCTACAATGAGCAGTTCTTC	CASSTRDSTYNEQFF
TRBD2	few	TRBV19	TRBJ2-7	TGTGCCAGTAGTGGAGGACTAGCGGCTCTCTACGAGCAGTACTTC	CASSGGLAALYEQYF
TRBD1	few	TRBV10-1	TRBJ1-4	TGCGCCAGCACACGGACAGGGTATGACGAAAAACTGTTTTTT	CASTRTGYDEKLFF
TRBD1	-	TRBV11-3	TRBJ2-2	TGTGCCAGCAGCCCAGAAGGGACAGCTAACACCGGGGAGCTGTTTTTT	CASSPEGTANTGELFF
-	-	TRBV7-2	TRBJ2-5	TGTGCCAGCAGCTTAGCACCGGGGACCCAGTACTTC	CASSLAPGTQYF